This T cell receptor beta chain stems from a study of blood T cell repertoires in COVID-19. Study as a whole: Samples of COVID-19 (acute and convalescent) were obtained from the United States, Italy and Spain. T cells, B-cell-depleted T cells, or PBMCs supplied cDNA or gDNA.

The CDR3 has 17 residues. Germline-derived CDR1 and CDR2 are LNHNV and YYDKDF (reference sequence). V was trimmed by 3 bases and J by 0 bases, leaving 16 bases between them. In the original analysis: The authors estimated nucleated cell counts from reference gene primer amplification. Profiling relied on immunoSEQ multiplex PCR, and the TCRdb table lists in-frame clones only, not all of them. V and J calls and clone size come straight from that table; D and trimming were deduced from the DNA. The repertoire holds fewer than 110,000 clones, around 90% seen once, with approximately 1.3% in the top ten.

The chain joins TRBV15 to TRBJ2-3; tentatively, D is TRBD2 (6 bases). Sequenced material: peripheral blood. This sequence was found in a woman aged 30 to 39 with acute or convalescent COVID-19. The CDR3 loop reads CATSSLLSGSSTDTQYF. In DNA form, the CDR3 reads TGTGCCACCAGCAGCCTCCTAAGCGGGTCTAGCACAGATACGCAGTATTTT.